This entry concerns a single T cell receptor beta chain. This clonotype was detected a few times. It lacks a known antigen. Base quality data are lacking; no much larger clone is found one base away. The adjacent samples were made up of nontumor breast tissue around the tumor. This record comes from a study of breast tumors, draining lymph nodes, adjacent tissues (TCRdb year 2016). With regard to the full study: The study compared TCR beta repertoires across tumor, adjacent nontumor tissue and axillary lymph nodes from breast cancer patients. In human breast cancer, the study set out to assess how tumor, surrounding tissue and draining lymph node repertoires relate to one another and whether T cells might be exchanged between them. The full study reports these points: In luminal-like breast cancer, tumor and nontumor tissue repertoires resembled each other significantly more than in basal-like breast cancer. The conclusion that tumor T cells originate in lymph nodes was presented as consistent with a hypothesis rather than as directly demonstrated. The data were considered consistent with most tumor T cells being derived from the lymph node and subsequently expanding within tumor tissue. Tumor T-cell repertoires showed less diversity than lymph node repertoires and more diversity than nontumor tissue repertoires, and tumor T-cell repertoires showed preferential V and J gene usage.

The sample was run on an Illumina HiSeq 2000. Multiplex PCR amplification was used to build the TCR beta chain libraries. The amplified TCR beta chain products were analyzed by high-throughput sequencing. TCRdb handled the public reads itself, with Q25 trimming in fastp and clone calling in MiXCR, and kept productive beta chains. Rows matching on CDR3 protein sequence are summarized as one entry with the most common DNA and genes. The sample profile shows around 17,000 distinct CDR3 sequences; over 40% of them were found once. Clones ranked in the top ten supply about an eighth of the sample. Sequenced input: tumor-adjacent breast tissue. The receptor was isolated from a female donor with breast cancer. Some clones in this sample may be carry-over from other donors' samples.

The CDR3 region: CASSGQGAFTF. The DNA reads as follows: TGTGCCAGCAGTGGGCAGGGGGCTTTCACCTTC. This sequence uses TRBV6-6 and TRBJ1-2; 8 bases in the middle match TRBD1. The germline V and J ends show losses of 5 bases and 13 bases respectively, and no gene match explains 6 bases of the junction. CDR3 length: 11 amino acids, cysteine to phenylalanine. The entry retains the CDR3 DNA only, 33 bases that are in frame from base 1. CDR1 and CDR2 (MNHNY, SVGAGI) derive from the germline V gene (reference sequence).